In its sample, the clone carrying this TCR beta chain was seen once. The sample originates from a study of blood T cells in healthy people across ages. V was cut by 6 bases and J by 5 bases, with 10 bases left in between. The CDR3 length is 12 residues. Next came a second PCR, run for roughly 6 to 11 cycles, which used a sample-barcoded 5' primer along with a J-beta primer mix. TCRdb recomputed calls from the 5' RACE reads with MiXCR, one row per CDR3 protein. The table shows about 1 million distinct CDR3 sequences, with more than 35% occurring only once. The genes are TRBV12-3 or TRBV12-4 and TRBJ2-5; D ambiguous. Sequenced sample: blood. This TCR was sampled from an older woman in good health. The CDR3 protein is CASRWNVETQYF. The CDR3 nucleotides are TGTGCCAGCAGGTGGAATGTGGAGACCCAGTACTTC.